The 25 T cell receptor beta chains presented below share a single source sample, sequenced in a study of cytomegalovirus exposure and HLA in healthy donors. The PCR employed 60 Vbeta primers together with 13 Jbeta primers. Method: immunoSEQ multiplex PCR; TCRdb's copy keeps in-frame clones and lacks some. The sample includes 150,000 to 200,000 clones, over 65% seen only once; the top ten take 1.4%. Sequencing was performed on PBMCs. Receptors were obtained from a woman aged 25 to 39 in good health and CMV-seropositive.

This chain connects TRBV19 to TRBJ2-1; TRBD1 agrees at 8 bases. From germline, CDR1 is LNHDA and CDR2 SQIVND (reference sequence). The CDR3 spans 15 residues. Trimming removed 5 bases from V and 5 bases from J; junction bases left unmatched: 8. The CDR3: CASSPSDRGNNEQFF. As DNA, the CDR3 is TGTGCCAGTAGTCCCTCCGACAGGGGAAACAATGAGCAGTTCTTC.

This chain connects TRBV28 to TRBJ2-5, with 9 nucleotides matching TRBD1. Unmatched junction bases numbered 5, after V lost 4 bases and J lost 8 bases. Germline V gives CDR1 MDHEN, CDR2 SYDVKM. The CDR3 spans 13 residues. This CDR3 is CASSSSDRGTQYF. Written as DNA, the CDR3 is TGTGCCAGCAGTTCCTCGGACAGGGGAACCCAGTACTTC.

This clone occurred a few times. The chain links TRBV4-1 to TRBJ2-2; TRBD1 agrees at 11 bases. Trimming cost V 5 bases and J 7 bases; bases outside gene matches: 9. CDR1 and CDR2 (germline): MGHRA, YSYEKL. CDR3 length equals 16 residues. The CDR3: CASSYGTGGGVGELFF. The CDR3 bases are TGCGCCAGCAGCTACGGGACAGGGGGAGGTGTCGGGGAGCTGTTTTTT.

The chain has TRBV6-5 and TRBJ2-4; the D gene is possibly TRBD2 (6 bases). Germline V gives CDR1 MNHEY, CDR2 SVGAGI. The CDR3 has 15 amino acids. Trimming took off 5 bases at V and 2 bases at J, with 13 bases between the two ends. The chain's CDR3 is CASSTPGEPKNIQYF. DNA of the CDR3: TGTGCCAGCAGTACCCCGGGAGAGCCCAAAAACATTCAGTACTTC.

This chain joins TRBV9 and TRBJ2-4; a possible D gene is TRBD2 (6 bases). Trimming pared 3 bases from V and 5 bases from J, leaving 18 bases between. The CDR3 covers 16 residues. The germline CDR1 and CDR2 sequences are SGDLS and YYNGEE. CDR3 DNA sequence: TGTGCCAGCAGCGCAGGAAGTGGGACTGAGGAAAACATTCAGTACTTC. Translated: CASSAGSGTEENIQYF.

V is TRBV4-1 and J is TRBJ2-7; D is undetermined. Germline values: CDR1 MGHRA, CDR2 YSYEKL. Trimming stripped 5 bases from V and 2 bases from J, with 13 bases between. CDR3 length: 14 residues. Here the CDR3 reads CASSARLPPYEQYF. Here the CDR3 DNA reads TGCGCCAGCAGCGCTCGACTCCCTCCCTACGAGCAGTACTTC.

CDR3 nucleotides: TGTGCCAGCAGTTACTCCGGGACAGGTCAAGAGACCCAGTACTTC. Translating it yields CASSYSGTGQETQYF. The chain employs TRBV6-6 and TRBJ2-5; 8 bases match TRBD1. J lost 2 bases, V lost 0 bases, and 2 bases had no gene match. Germline V gene data show CDR1 as MNHNY and CDR2 as SVGAGI (reference sequence). CDR3 length: 15 amino acids.

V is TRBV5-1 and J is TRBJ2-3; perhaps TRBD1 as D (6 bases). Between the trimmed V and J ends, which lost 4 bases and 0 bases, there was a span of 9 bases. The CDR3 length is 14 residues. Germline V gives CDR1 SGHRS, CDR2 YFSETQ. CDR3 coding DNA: TGCGCCAGCAGCCGGACAGTTAGCACAGATACGCAGTATTTT. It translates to CASSRTVSTDTQYF.

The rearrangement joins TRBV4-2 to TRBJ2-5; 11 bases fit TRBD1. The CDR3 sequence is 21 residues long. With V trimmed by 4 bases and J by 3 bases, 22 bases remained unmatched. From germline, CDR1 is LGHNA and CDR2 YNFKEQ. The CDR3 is CASSRNGQGARRLAEKETQYF. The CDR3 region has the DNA TGTGCCAGCAGCCGCAACGGACAGGGGGCGCGTAGACTAGCGGAAAAAGAGACCCAGTACTTC.

CDR3 in amino acids: CASSIQTGVGETQYF. CDR3 nucleotide sequence: TGTGCCAGCAGCATCCAGACAGGGGTCGGGGAGACCCAGTACTTC. The genes are TRBV6-5 and TRBJ2-5; TRBD1 matches at 8 bases. This CDR3 is built from 15 residues. CDR1 is MNHEY, CDR2 SVGAGI, per germline. The ends lost 6 bases at V and 5 bases at J; junction bases unmatched: 11.

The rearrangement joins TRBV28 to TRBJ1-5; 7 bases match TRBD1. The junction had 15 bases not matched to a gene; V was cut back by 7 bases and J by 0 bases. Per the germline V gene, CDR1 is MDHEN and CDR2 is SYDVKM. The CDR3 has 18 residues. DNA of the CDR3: TGTGCCAGCACCAGCCCGAGGGACAGATACTATAGCAATCAGCCCCAGCATTTT. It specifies CASTSPRDRYYSNQPQHF.

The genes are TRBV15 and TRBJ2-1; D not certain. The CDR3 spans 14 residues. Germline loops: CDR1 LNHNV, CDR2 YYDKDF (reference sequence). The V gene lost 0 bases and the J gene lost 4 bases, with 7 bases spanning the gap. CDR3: CATSRENSYNEQFF. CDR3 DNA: TGTGCCACCAGCAGAGAAAACTCATACAATGAGCAGTTCTTC.

In DNA form, the CDR3 reads TGCAGCATAGGACTAGCGGGAGGCACAGATACGCAGTATTTT. It encodes CSIGLAGGTDTQYF. The chain is built from TRBV29-1 and TRBJ2-3; 13 nucleotides agree with TRBD2. This CDR3 contains 14 residues. The germline CDR1 and CDR2 sequences are SQVTM and ANQGSEA. J gave up 1 base and V 8 bases, and 3 bases lay outside the gene matches.

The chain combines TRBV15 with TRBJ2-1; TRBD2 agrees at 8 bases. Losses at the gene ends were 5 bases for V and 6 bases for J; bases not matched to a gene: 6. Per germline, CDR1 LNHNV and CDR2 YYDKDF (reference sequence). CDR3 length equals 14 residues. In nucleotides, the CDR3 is TGTGCCACCAGCCCGTGGGCGGGAGGCAATGAGCAGTTCTTC. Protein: CATSPWAGGNEQFF.

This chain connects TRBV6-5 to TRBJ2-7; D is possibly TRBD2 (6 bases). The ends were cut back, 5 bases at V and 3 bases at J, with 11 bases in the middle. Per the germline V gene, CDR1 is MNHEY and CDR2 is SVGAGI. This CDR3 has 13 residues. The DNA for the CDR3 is TGTGCCAGCAGTGCTCCGGGACTCTACGAGCAGTACTTC. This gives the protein CASSAPGLYEQYF.

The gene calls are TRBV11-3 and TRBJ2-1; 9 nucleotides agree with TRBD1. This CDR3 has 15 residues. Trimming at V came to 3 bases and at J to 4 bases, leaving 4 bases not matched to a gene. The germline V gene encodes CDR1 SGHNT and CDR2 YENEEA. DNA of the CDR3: TGTGCCAGCAGCTTTGAGACAGGGGGATACAATGAGCAGTTCTTC. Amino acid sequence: CASSFETGGYNEQFF.

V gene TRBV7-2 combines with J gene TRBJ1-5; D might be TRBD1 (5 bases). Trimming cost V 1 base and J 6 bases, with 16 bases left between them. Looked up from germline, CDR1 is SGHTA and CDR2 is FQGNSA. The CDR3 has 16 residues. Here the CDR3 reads CASSLDRSGGGQPQHF. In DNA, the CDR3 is TGTGCCAGCAGCTTAGATAGGTCGGGGGGGGGTCAGCCCCAGCATTTT. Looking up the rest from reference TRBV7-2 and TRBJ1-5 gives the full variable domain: GAGVSQSPSNKVTEKGKDVELRCDPISGHTALYWYRQSLGQGLEFLIYFQGNSAPDKSGLPSDRFSAERTGGSVSTLTIQRTQQEDSAVYLCASSLDRSGGGQPQHFGDGTRLSIL.

The CDR3 DNA is TGTGCCAGCAGTGAACCCAACAGATCCTACAATGAGCAGTTCTTC. It specifies CASSEPNRSYNEQFF. The V call is TRBV2, the J call TRBJ2-1; D gene uncertain. The CDR3 runs 15 residues. CDR1 is SNHLY, CDR2 FYNNEI, per germline. Trimming cost V 2 bases and J 1 base, with 9 bases left between them.

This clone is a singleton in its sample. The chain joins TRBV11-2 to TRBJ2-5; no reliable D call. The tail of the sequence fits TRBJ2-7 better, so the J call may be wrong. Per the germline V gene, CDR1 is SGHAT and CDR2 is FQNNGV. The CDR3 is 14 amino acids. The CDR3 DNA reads TGTGCCAGCAGCTTTACTATGAGCTCCTACGAGCAGTACTTC. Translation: CASSFTMSSYEQYF.

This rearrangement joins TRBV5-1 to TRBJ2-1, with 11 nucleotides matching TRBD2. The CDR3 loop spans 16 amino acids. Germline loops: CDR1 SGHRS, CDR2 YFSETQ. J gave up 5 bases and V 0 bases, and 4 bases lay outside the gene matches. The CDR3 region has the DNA TGCGCCAGCAGCTTGGTTCTAGCGGGAGGCCACAATGAGCAGTTCTTC. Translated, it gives CASSLVLAGGHNEQFF.

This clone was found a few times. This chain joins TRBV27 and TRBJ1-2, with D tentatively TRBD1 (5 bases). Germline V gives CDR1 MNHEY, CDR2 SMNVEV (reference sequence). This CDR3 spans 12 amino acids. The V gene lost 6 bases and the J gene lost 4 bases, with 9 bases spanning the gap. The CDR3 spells CASRGQGYGYTF. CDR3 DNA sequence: TGTGCCAGCAGAGGGCAGGGCTATGGCTACACCTTC.

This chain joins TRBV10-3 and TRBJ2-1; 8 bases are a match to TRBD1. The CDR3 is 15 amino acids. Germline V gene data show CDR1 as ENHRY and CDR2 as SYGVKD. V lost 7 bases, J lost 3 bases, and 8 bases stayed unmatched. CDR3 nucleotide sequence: TGTGCCATCAAACCGGGACAGGCGTTCTACAATGAGCAGTTCTTC. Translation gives CAIKPGQAFYNEQFF.

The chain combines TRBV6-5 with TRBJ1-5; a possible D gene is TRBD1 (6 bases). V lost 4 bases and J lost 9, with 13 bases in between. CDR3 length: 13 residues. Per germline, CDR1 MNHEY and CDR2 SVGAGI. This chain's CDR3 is CASSFGQMGPQHF. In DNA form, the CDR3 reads TGTGCCAGCAGTTTCGGACAGATGGGGCCCCAGCATTTT.

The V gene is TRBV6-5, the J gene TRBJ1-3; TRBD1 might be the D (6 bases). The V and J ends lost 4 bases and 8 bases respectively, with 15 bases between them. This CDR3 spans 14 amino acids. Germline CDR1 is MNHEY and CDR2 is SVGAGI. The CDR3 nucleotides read TGTGCCAGCAGTTCCGGACAGCTTAGTGACACCATATATTTT. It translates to CASSSGQLSDTIYF.

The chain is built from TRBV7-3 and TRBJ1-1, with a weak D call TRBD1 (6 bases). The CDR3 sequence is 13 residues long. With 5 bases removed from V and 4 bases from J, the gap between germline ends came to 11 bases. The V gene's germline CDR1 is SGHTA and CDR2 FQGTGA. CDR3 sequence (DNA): TGTGCCAGCAGCCACCGAGGGGGCACTGAAGCTTTCTTT. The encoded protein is CASSHRGGTEAFF. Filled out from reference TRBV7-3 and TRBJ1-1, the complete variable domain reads GAGVSQTPSNKVTEKGKYVELRCDPISGHTALYWYRQSLGQGPEFLIYFQGTGAADDSGLPNDRFFAVRPEGSVSTLKIQRTERGDSAVYLCASSHRGGTEAFFGQGTRLTVV.